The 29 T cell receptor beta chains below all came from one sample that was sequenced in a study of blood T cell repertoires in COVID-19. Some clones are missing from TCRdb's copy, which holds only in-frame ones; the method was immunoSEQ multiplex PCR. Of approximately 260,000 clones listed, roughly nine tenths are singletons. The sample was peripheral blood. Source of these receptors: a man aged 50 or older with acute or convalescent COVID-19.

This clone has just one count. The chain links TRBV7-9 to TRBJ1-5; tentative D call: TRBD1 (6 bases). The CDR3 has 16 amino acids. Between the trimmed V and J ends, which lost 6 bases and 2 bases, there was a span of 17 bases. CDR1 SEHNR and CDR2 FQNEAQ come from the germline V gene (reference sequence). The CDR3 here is CASSLTGSGGNQPQHF. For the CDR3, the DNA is TGTGCCAGCAGTTTAACAGGGTCCGGTGGCAATCAGCCCCAGCATTTT.

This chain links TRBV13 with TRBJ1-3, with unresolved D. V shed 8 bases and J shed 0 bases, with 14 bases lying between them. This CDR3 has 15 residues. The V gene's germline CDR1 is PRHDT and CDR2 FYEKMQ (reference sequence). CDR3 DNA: TGTGCCAGCCGCGGAGGGATGATCTCTGGAAACACCATATATTTT. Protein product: CASRGGMISGNTIYF.

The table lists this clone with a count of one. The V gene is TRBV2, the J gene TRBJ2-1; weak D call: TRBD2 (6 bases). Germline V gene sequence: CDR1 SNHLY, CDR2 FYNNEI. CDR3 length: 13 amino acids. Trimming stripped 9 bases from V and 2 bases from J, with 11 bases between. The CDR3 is CASRDSPYNEQFF. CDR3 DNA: TGTGCCAGTAGGGACTCCCCCTACAATGAGCAGTTCTTC.

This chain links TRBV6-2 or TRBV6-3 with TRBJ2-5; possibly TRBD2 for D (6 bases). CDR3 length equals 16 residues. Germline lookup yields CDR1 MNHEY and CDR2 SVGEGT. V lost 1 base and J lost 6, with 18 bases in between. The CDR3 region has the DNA TGTGCCAGCAGTTACTACGGGGGAGGCAGCGAGAAGACCCAGTACTTC. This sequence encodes CASSYYGGGSEKTQYF.

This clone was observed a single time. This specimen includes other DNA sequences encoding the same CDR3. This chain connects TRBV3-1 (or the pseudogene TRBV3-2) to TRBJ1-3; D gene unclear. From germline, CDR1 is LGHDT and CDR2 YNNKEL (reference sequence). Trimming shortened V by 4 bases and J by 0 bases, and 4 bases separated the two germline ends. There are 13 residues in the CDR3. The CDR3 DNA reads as TGTGCCAGCAGCCCTAGCTCTGGAAACACCATATATTTT. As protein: CASSPSSGNTIYF.

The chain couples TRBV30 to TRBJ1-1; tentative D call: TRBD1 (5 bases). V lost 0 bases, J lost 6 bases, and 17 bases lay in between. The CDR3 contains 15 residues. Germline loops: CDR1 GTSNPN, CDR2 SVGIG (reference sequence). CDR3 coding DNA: TGTGCCTGGAGTGTCGGGGGGATACAGGTGCCTGAAGCTTTCTTT. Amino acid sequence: CAWSVGGIQVPEAFF.

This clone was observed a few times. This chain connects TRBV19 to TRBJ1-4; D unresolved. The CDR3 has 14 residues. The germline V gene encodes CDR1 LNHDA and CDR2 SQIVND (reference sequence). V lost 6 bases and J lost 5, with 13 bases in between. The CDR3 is CASSSADSNEKLFF. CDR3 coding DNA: TGTGCCAGTAGCTCGGCGGATTCGAATGAAAAACTGTTTTTT.

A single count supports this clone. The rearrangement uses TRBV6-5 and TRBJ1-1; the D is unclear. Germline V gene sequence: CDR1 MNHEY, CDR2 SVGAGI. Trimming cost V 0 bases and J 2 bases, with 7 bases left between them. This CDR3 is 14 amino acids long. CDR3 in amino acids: CASSYSAGNTEAFF. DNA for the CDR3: TGTGCCAGCAGTTACTCGGCGGGAAACACTGAAGCTTTCTTT.

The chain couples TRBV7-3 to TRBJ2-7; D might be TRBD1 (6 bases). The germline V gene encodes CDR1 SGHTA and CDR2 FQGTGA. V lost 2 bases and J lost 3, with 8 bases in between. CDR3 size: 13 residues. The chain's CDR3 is CASSLQGNYEQYF. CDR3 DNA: TGTGCCAGCAGCTTACAGGGGAACTACGAGCAGTACTTC.

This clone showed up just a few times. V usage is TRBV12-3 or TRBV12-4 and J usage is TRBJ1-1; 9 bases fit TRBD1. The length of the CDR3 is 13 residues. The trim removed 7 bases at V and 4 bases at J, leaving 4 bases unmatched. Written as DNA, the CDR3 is TGTGCCAGCACCCGGGACAGGGTCACTGAAGCTTTCTTT. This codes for CASTRDRVTEAFF.

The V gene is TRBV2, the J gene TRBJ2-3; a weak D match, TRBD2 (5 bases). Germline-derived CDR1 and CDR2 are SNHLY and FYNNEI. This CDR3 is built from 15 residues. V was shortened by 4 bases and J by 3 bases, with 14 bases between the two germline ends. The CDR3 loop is CASSGRSSATDTQYF. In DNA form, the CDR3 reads TGTGCCAGCAGTGGTCGTAGTAGCGCGACAGATACGCAGTATTTT.

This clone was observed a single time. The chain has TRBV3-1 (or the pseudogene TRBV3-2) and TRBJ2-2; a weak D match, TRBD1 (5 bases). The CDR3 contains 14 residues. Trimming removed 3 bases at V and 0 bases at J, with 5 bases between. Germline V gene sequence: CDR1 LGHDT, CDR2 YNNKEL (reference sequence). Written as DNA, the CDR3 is TGTGCCAGCAGCCAGGGGCCGAACACCGGGGAGCTGTTTTTT. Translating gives CASSQGPNTGELFF.

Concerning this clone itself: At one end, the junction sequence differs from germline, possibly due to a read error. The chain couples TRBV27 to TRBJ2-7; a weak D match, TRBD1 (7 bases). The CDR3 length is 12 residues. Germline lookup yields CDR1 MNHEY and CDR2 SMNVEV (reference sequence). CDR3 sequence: CASSIQGGSPNF. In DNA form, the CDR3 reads TGTGCCAGCAGTATCCAGGGGGGAAGCCCTAACTTC.

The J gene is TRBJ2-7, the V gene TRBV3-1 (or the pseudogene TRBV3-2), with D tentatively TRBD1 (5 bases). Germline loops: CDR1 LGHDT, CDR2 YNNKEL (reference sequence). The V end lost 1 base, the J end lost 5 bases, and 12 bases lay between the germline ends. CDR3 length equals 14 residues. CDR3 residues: CASSQAAQGDEQYF. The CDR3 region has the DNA TGTGCCAGCAGCCAAGCGGCCCAGGGCGACGAGCAGTACTTC.

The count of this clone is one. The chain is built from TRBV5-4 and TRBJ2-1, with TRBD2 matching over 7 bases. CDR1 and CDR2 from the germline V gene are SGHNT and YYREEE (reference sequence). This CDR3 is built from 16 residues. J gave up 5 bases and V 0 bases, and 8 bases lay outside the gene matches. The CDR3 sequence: CASSLGIGRENNEQFF. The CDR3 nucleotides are TGTGCCAGCAGCTTGGGGATCGGGCGGGAGAACAATGAGCAGTTCTTC.

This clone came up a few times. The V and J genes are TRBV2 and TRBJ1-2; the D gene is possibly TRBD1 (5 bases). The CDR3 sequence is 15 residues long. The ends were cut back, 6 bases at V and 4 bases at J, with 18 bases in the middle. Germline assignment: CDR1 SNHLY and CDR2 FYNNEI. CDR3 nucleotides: TGTGCCAGCAGCTCCGCGGGGACGACGGGCTATGGCTACACCTTC. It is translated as CASSSAGTTGYGYTF.

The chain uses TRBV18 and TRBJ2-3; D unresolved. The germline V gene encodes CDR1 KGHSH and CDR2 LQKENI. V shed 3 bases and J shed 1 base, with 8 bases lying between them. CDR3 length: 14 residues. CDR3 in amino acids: CASSPPVGTDTQYF. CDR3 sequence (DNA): TGTGCCAGCTCACCCCCGGTTGGCACAGATACGCAGTATTTT.

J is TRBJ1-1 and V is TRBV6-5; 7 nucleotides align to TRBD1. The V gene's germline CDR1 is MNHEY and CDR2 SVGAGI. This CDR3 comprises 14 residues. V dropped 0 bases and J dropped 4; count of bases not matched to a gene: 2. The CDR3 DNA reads TGTGCCAGCAGTTACTCGGCAGGGGGCACTGAAGCTTTCTTT. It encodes CASSYSAGGTEAFF.

CDR3 nucleotide sequence: TGTGCCAGTAGTATAAGGGGGCGTGGATTGGCTTTCTTT. This translates into CASSIRGRGLAFF. The chain uses TRBV19 and TRBJ1-1; 7 nucleotides agree with TRBD1. The CDR3 is 13 residues long. Looked up from germline, CDR1 is LNHDA and CDR2 is SQIVND (reference sequence). Germline trimming cut 2 bases from V and 11 bases from J; bases unmatched to any gene: 8.

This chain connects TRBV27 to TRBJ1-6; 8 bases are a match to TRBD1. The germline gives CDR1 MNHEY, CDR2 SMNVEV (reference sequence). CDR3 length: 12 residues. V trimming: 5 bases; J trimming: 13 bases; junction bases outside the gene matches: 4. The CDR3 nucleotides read TGTGCCAGCAGTGCCCCAGGGGGCCCCCTCCACTTT. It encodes CASSAPGGPLHF.

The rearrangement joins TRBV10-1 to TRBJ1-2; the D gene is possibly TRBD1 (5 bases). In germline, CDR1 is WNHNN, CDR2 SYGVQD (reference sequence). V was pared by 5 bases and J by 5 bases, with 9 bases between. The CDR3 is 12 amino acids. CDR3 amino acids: CASSQDSYGYTF. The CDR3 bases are TGCGCCAGCAGTCAAGACAGTTATGGCTACACCTTC.

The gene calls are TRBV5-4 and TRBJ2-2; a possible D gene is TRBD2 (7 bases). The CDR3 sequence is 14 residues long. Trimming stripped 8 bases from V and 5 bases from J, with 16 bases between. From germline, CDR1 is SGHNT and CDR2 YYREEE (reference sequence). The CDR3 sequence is CASNGLGGTGELFF. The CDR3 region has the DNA TGTGCCAGTAACGGACTAGGGGGAACCGGGGAGCTGTTTTTT.

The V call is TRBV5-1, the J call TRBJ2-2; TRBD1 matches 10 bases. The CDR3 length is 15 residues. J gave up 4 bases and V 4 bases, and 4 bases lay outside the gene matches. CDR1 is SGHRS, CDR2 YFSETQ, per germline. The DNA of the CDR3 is TGCGCCAGCAGCATCCGGGACAGGGGCACCGGGGAGCTGTTTTTT. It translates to CASSIRDRGTGELFF.

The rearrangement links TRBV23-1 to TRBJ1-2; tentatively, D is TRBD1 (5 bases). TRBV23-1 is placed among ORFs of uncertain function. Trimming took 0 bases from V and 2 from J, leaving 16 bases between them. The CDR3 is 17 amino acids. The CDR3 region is CASSQSVQDKFNYGYTF. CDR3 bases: TGCGCCAGCAGTCAATCGGTACAGGACAAATTCAACTATGGCTACACCTTC.

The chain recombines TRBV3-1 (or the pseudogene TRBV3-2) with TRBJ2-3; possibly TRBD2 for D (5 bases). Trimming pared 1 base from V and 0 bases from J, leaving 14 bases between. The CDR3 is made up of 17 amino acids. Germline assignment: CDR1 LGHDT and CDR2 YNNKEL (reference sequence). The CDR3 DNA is TGTGCCAGCAGCCAAGTCGGCGGACTTTCAAGCACAGATACGCAGTATTTT. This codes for CASSQVGGLSSTDTQYF.

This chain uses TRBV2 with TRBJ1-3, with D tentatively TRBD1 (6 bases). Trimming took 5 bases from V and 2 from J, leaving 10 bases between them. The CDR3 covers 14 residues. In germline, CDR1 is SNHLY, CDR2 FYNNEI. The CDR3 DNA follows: TGTGCCAGCAGTTTGGGGGCGCCTGGAAACACCATATATTTT. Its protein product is CASSLGAPGNTIYF.

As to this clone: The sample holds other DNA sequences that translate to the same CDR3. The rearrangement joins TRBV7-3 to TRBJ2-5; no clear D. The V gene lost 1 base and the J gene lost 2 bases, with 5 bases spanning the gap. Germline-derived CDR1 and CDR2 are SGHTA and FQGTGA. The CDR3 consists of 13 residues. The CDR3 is CASSLSSQETQYF. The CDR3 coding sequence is TGTGCCAGCAGCTTAAGCAGTCAAGAGACCCAGTACTTC. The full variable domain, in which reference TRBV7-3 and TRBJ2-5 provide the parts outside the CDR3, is GAGVSQTPSNKVTEKGKYVELRCDPISGHTALYWYRQSLGQGPEFLIYFQGTGAADDSGLPNDRFFAVRPEGSVSTLKIQRTERGDSAVYLCASSLSSQETQYFGPGTRLLVL.

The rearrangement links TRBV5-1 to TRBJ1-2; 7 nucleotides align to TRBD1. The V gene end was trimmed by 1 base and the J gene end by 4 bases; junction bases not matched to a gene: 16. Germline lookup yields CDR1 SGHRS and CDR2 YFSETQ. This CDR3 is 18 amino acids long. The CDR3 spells CASSLSVKGARGAYGYTF. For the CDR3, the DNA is TGCGCCAGCAGCTTGAGTGTAAAGGGGGCGCGAGGGGCCTATGGCTACACCTTC.

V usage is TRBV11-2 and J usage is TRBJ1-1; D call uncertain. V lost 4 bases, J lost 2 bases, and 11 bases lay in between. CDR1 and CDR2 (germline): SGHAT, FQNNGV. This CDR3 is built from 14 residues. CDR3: CASSWLRGNTEAFF. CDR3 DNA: TGTGCCAGCAGCTGGCTCCGGGGAAACACTGAAGCTTTCTTT.